These 30 T cell receptor beta chains share one sample of origin, sequenced in a study of human T cells and chemical hapten exposure. TCRdb processed the RACE reads anew with MiXCR; each CDR3 protein has one entry. The sample lists about 69,000 distinct CDR3 sequences, approximately 10% occurring once. Documented time point: patch test 2, 6 weeks after DPC sensitization. Treatment reported: therapeutic diphenylcyclopropenone sensitization with weekly scalp DPC. The sequencing used whole blood, collected in connection with sensitization to the hapten diphenylcyclopropenone (DPC). The receptor set was obtained from a woman aged 45-59 years with alopecia areata. Some clones in this sample may be carry-over from other donors' samples.

This clonotype was counted at least ten times. This rearrangement joins TRBV13 to TRBJ2-3, with D uncertain. V was clipped by 5 bases and J by 0 bases, with 18 bases between them. Germline assignment: CDR1 PRHDT and CDR2 FYEKMQ (reference sequence). The CDR3 contains 17 residues. The CDR3 DNA reads TGTGCCAGCAGCCCCCAACTGGTCTCAACTAGCACAGATACGCAGTATTTT. Amino acids: CASSPQLVSTSTDTQYF.

This clonotype was recorded many times. The rearrangement joins TRBV2 to TRBJ1-4; 7 bases are a match to TRBD1. The CDR3 consists of 15 residues. CDR1 is SNHLY, CDR2 FYNNEI, per germline. Unmatched junction bases numbered 9, after V lost 7 bases and J lost 4 bases. The CDR3 DNA reads as TGTGCCAGCACCCCAACGGGGACAGTTAATGAAAAACTGTTTTTT. It specifies CASTPTGTVNEKLFF.

This clonotype was observed a few times. The chain recombines TRBV7-6 with TRBJ1-1, with 11 bases aligning to TRBD1. Germline assignment: CDR1 SGHVS and CDR2 FNYEAQ. The CDR3 is 13 amino acids. V trimming: 7 bases; J trimming: 9 bases; junction bases outside the gene matches: 7. In DNA form, the CDR3 reads TGTGCCAGCACTCAGGGGACAGGGGGGCAAGCTTTCTTT. This sequence encodes CASTQGTGGQAFF.

The genes are TRBV5-1 and TRBJ2-1, with D tentatively TRBD2 (5 bases). Trimming cost V 1 base and J 4 bases, with 9 bases left between them. The CDR3 is 14 amino acids. The germline V gene has CDR1 SGHRS and CDR2 YFSETQ. CDR3 sequence reads: CASSLTSTYNEQFF. The CDR3, as DNA: TGCGCCAGCAGCTTGACTAGTACTTACAATGAGCAGTTCTTC.

Remarks on this clonotype: Relative to the germline gene, one junction end is altered; a read error may explain this. This chain uses TRBV3-1 with TRBJ2-2; no firm D call. This CDR3 contains 15 residues. Germline V gene data show CDR1 as LGHDT and CDR2 as YNNKEL (reference sequence). CDR3 residues: CANSLNPTNTGELFF. CDR3 DNA: TGTGCCAACAGCCTCAATCCGACGAACACCGGGGAGCTGTTTTTT.

This clonotype was seen a handful of times. Relative to the germline gene, one junction end is altered; a read error may explain this. The chain links TRBV27 to TRBJ1-1, with 8 bases identical to TRBD1. The germline gives CDR1 MNHEY, CDR2 SMNVEV (reference sequence). The CDR3 totals 15 residues. The CDR3 DNA reads TGTGCCAGCAGTGTATCAGGGACAGGTTCGACTGAAGCTTTCTTT. Protein product: CASSVSGTGSTEAFF.

This clonotype appeared a few times. The V and J genes are TRBV7-9 and TRBJ1-1, with D tentatively TRBD1 (6 bases). The V end lost 5 bases, the J end lost 6 bases, and 16 bases lay between the germline ends. This CDR3 is built from 14 residues. CDR1 is SEHNR and CDR2 is FQNEAQ in the germline V gene (reference sequence). The CDR3 spells CASSGTQGWSEAFF. The CDR3, as DNA: TGTGCCAGCAGCGGCACACAGGGCTGGTCTGAAGCTTTCTTT.

At least ten counts were recorded for this clonotype. This chain uses TRBV29-1 with TRBJ2-5; D possibly matches TRBD1 or TRBD2 (5 bases each). The germline V and J ends were trimmed by 7 bases and 4 bases, with 16 bases remaining between them. Per germline, CDR1 SQVTM and CDR2 ANQGSEA. The CDR3 totals 13 residues. The CDR3 spells CSARSDSGETQYF. CDR3 bases: TGCAGCGCCCGGTCTGACAGCGGAGAGACCCAGTACTTC.

The sample holds many counts of this clonotype. The chain joins TRBV10-2 to TRBJ2-7, with TRBD2 identical over 13 bases. With V trimmed by 0 bases and J by 6 bases, 5 bases remained unmatched. The CDR3 sequence is 16 residues long. Germline lookup yields CDR1 WSHSY and CDR2 SAAADI. The CDR3 nucleotides are TGCGCCAGCAGTGAGTCGAAGGGACTAGCGGGATCCGAGCAGTACTTC. It yields the protein CASSESKGLAGSEQYF.

With regard to this clonotype: A much larger clone lies one base from this, so it may be a read error. The CDR3 sequence is CASSLGIDHYTDTQYF. The CDR3 DNA sequence: TGTGCCAGCAGCTTGGGTATAGATCACTACACAGATACGCAGTATTTT. V gene TRBV11-2 combines with J gene TRBJ2-3, with no clear D. The length of the CDR3 is 16 residues. V was trimmed by 3 bases and J by 2 bases, leaving 15 bases between them. Germline V gene sequence: CDR1 SGHAT, CDR2 FQNNGV.

V gene TRBV20-1 combines with J gene TRBJ2-1, with 13 bases matching TRBD2. Trimming at V came to 3 bases and at J to 7 bases, leaving 12 bases not matched to a gene. Germline CDR1 DFQATT, CDR2 SNEGSKA (reference sequence). The CDR3 spans 17 residues. The CDR3 region is CSASPTLGLAGRNEQFF. CDR3 DNA: TGCAGTGCTAGTCCTACCTTGGGACTAGCGGGACGAAATGAGCAGTTCTTC.

In its sample, this clonotype was seen many times. V usage is TRBV11-2 and J usage is TRBJ1-1; D not certain. Per germline, CDR1 SGHAT and CDR2 FQNNGV. There are 12 residues in the CDR3. The V gene lost 2 bases and the J gene lost 0 bases, with 1 base spanning the gap. DNA of the CDR3: TGTGCCAGCAGCTTACTGAACACTGAAGCTTTCTTT. Translation gives CASSLLNTEAFF.

In its sample, this clonotype was seen many times. The chain employs TRBV20-1 and TRBJ2-3; 15 bases match TRBD2. After removal of 6 bases from V and 2 bases from J, the junction contained 9 bases not matched to a gene. The CDR3 contains 17 residues. Germline lookup yields CDR1 DFQATT and CDR2 SNEGSKA (reference sequence). The DNA for the CDR3 is TGCAGTGCGCCGGGACTAGCGGGAGGCCCCGCCACAGATACGCAGTATTTT. Its translation: CSAPGLAGGPATDTQYF.

This clonotype came up many times. The rearrangement joins TRBV11-2 to TRBJ1-4, with a weak D call TRBD1 (6 bases). This CDR3 comprises 16 residues. Trimming took 5 bases from V and 8 from J, leaving 21 bases between them. CDR1 is SGHAT and CDR2 is FQNNGV in the germline V gene. CDR3 bases: TGTGCCAGCAGCCGGAGTAGGGGGGCTATGAGAGAAAAACTGTTTTTT. Translating it yields CASSRSRGAMREKLFF.

The sample holds many counts of this clonotype. The rearrangement links TRBV29-1 to TRBJ2-1; 9 nucleotides agree with TRBD2. Germline assignment: CDR1 SQVTM and CDR2 ANQGSEA. The CDR3 is made up of 16 amino acids. Trimming removed 6 bases from V and 7 bases from J; junction bases left unmatched: 16. CDR3 sequence reads: CSVHGPGLANGNEQFF. CDR3 bases: TGCAGCGTCCACGGCCCTGGACTAGCGAATGGTAATGAGCAGTTCTTC.

This clonotype has a handful of counts. This rearrangement joins TRBV5-1 to TRBJ2-5; 9 bases are a match to TRBD1. Germline V gives CDR1 SGHRS, CDR2 YFSETQ. The CDR3 runs to 16 residues. J lost 6 bases, V lost 4 bases, and 13 bases had no gene match. The CDR3 bases are TGCGCCAGCAGCGAGGGACAGGGAGACGTTGGAAAGACCCAGTACTTC. The encoded protein is CASSEGQGDVGKTQYF. Combining the CDR3 with reference TRBV5-1 and TRBJ2-5 gives the whole variable domain KAGVTQTPRYLIKTRGQQVTLSCSPISGHRSVSWYQQTPGQGLQFLFEYFSETQRNKGNFPGRFSGRQFSNSRSEMNVSTLELGDSALYLCASSEGQGDVGKTQYFGPGTRLLVL.

The J gene is TRBJ2-7, the V gene TRBV9; maybe TRBD2 (6 bases). This CDR3 is 14 amino acids long. The V end was cut by 0 bases, the J end by 5 bases, with 12 bases between. Germline CDR1 is SGDLS and CDR2 is YYNGEE. CDR3 sequence reads: CASSVATSFNEQYF. In DNA form, the CDR3 reads TGTGCCAGCAGCGTAGCTACTAGCTTTAACGAGCAGTACTTC.

This clonotype was seen at least ten times. CDR3 sequence reads: CASSTFMGRQNIQYF. The CDR3 nucleotides are TGTGCCAGCAGCACCTTCATGGGGCGACAAAACATTCAGTACTTC. J is TRBJ2-4 and V is TRBV6-5, with a weak D call TRBD1 (5 bases). This CDR3 comprises 15 residues. The V gene's germline CDR1 is MNHEY and CDR2 SVGAGI. The V gene lost 6 bases and the J gene lost 5 bases, with 17 bases spanning the gap.

With respect to this clonotype: Possible read error: a much larger clone is one base away. The rearrangement links TRBV6-5 to TRBJ2-7, with D possibly called TRBD1 or TRBD2 (5 bases each). The germline V gene has CDR1 MNHEY and CDR2 SVGAGI. The CDR3 is 13 amino acids. Trimming pared 6 bases from V and 2 bases from J, leaving 11 bases between. The CDR3 coding sequence is TGTGCCAGCAGCAAGCGGACAACCTACGAGCAGTACTTC. Amino acids: CASSKRTTYEQYF.

In this sample, this clonotype turned up a few times. V gene TRBV7-6 combines with J gene TRBJ2-7; D gene ambiguous. Trimming stripped 1 base from V and 2 bases from J, with 9 bases between. In germline, CDR1 is SGHVS, CDR2 FNYEAQ. The CDR3 consists of 14 residues. CDR3 DNA sequence: TGTGCCAGCAGCTTAGACTGGACCCCCTACGAGCAGTACTTC. Protein sequence: CASSLDWTPYEQYF.

This clonotype was seen only a few times. This sequence joins TRBV6-5 and TRBJ1-1; no reliable D call. Germline CDR1 is MNHEY and CDR2 is SVGAGI. The CDR3 length is 13 residues. The V gene lost 2 bases and the J gene lost 1 base, with 5 bases spanning the gap. The CDR3 protein is CASSYARNTEAFF. DNA of the CDR3: TGTGCCAGCAGTTACGCTAGGAACACTGAAGCTTTCTTT.

Many counts were recorded for this clonotype. The chain couples TRBV5-1 to TRBJ1-6, with D hard to call. V lost 6 bases, J lost 4 bases, and 11 bases lay in between. The CDR3 spans 14 residues. Germline CDR1 reads SGHRS; CDR2 reads YFSETQ. In DNA form, the CDR3 reads TGCGCCAGCAACTCGGTACAGTATAATTCACCCCTCCACTTT. Protein: CASNSVQYNSPLHF.

This clonotype was observed many times. V and J are TRBV20-1 and TRBJ1-1; D is uncertain. CDR3 length: 11 residues. CDR1 and CDR2 (germline): DFQATT, SNEGSKA (reference sequence). The germline V and J ends were trimmed by 6 bases and 0 bases, with 5 bases remaining between them. The CDR3 DNA sequence: TGCAGTGCCCCTCTGAACACTGAAGCTTTCTTT. It specifies CSAPLNTEAFF.

This chain uses TRBV29-1 with TRBJ2-1, with D perhaps TRBD2 (6 bases). Trimming took 5 bases from V and 5 from J, leaving 10 bases between them. Per germline, CDR1 SQVTM and CDR2 ANQGSEA. This CDR3 is 12 amino acids long. The CDR3 DNA reads as TGCAGCGTTTGGGGCGGGAACAATGAGCAGTTCTTC. Its translation is CSVWGGNNEQFF.

This clonotype was detected only a few times. The rearrangement links TRBV3-1 to TRBJ1-2; D is uncertain. The germline V gene has CDR1 LGHDT and CDR2 YNNKEL (reference sequence). V lost 1 base, J lost 4 bases, and 10 bases lay in between. The CDR3 covers 14 residues. CDR3 loop: CASSQGAGPYGYTF. CDR3 nucleotide sequence: TGTGCCAGCAGCCAAGGGGCAGGACCCTATGGCTACACCTTC.

In this sample, this clonotype turned up many times. The chain is built from TRBV30 and TRBJ2-5, with D perhaps matching TRBD1 or TRBD2 (5 bases each). The CDR3 loop spans 12 amino acids. CDR1 is GTSNPN, CDR2 SVGIG, per germline (reference sequence). V was pared by 1 base and J by 5 bases, with 8 bases between. In DNA, the CDR3 is TGTGCCTGGAGTGCGGGACGGGAGACCCAGTACTTC. This sequence encodes CAWSAGRETQYF. The full variable domain, completed using reference TRBV30 and TRBJ2-5, is SQTIHQWPATLVQPVGSPLSLECTVEGTSNPNLYWYRQAAGRGLQLLFYSVGIGQISSEVPQNLSASRPQDRQFILSSKKLLLSDSGFYLCAWSAGRETQYFGPGTRLLVL.

This clonotype was recorded at least ten times. The V gene is TRBV27, the J gene TRBJ1-1, with 7 nucleotides matching TRBD1. Germline V gene data show CDR1 as MNHEY and CDR2 as SMNVEV (reference sequence). V shed 7 bases, J shed 3 bases, and the junction held 8 bases outside the gene matches. The CDR3 loop spans 14 amino acids. The CDR3 spells CASNRDRVDTEAFF. CDR3 nucleotides: TGTGCCAGCAATCGAGACAGGGTCGACACTGAAGCTTTCTTT.

The V gene is TRBV7-6, the J gene TRBJ2-7, with D possibly called TRBD1 or TRBD2 (5 bases each). The germline V and J ends were trimmed by 5 bases and 3 bases, with 17 bases remaining between them. The CDR3 sequence is 15 residues long. Germline values: CDR1 SGHVS, CDR2 FNYEAQ. The CDR3 nucleotides are TGTGCCAGCAGCCCACCGGGACCAGCCTACTACGAGCAGTACTTC. This encodes CASSPPGPAYYEQYF.

This clonotype has ten or more counts. V usage is TRBV5-6 and J usage is TRBJ1-2, with 8 nucleotides matching TRBD1. The CDR3 runs to 12 residues. V shed 6 bases and J 6 bases; nucleotides not matched to a gene: 4. CDR1 is SGHDT and CDR2 is YYEEEE in the germline V gene. The CDR3 protein is CASTGQGHGYTF. The DNA for the CDR3 is TGTGCCAGCACTGGACAGGGTCATGGCTACACCTTC.

This sequence joins TRBV27 and TRBJ2-3; perhaps TRBD1 as D (6 bases). This CDR3 has 13 amino acids. V was shortened by 3 bases and J by 8 bases, with 12 bases between the two germline ends. Per the germline V gene, CDR1 is MNHEY and CDR2 is SMNVEV (reference sequence). CDR3 loop: CASSLGLRGTQYF. In nucleotides, the CDR3 is TGTGCCAGCAGTTTGGGTCTCAGGGGTACGCAGTATTTT.